These T cell receptor beta chains were read from a single sample in a study of beta chain features in type 1 diabetes. TCRdb's copy holds only in-frame clones and misses some; the assay was immunoSEQ multiplex PCR. The sample holds 550,000 to 850,000 clones, 13% seen once. The sequencing input was naive CD4+ T cells from blood. These receptors came from a man aged 18 to 29 with type 1 diabetes. CDR3s include the opening cysteine and the closing phenylalanine or tryptophan. Each record gives: CDR3 length, D gene, V gene, J gene, clone size, CDR3 protein, CDR3 DNA. The D gene is left open where the match is weak. A row's size may be missing; if present it is once, few, many or a size class.

>14|.|TRBV30|TRBJ2-5|.
CAWSVLGAQETQYF
TGTGCCTGGAGTGTACTGGGAGCCCAAGAGACCCAGTACTTC
>17|.|TRBV4-1|TRBJ1-5|.
CASSQPLTGSGNQPQHF
TGCGCCAGCAGCCAACCCCTTACAGGGAGTGGCAATCAGCCCCAGCATTTT
>15|.|TRBV9|TRBJ1-2|few
CASSVGSAENYGYTF
TGTGCCAGCAGCGTAGGCTCAGCTGAAAACTATGGCTACACCTTC
>13|.|TRBV25-1|TRBJ1-6|.
CASSEGVNSPLHF
TGTGCCAGCAGTGAAGGGGTTAATTCACCCCTCCACTTT
>11|.|TRBV29-1|TRBJ2-3|few
CFPGGTDTQYF
TGTTTTCCGGGAGGCACAGATACGCAGTATTTT
>12|.|TRBV6-5|TRBJ2-7|.
CASSYRGYEQYF
TGTGCCAGCAGTTACCGGGGGTACGAGCAGTACTTC
>14|TRBD1|TRBV15|TRBJ2-7|.
CATSRGQGINEQYF
TGTGCCACCAGCAGGGGACAGGGGATTAACGAGCAGTACTTC
>12|.|TRBV2|TRBJ1-1|few
CASSVLGTEAFF
TGTGCCAGCAGTGTATTAGGGACTGAAGCTTTCTTT
>15|TRBD2|TRBV29-1|TRBJ2-7|few
CSVKIQGGGTYEQYF
TGCAGCGTGAAAATACAGGGCGGGGGGACCTACGAGCAGTACTTC
>17|.|TRBV4-1|TRBJ1-2|.
CASSPPRDQGLFYGYTF
TGCGCCAGCAGCCCCCCCAGGGATCAGGGCCTATTCTATGGCTACACCTTC
>13|.|TRBV27|TRBJ2-1|.
CASTKTGNNEQFF
TGTGCCAGCACGAAGACAGGCAACAATGAGCAGTTCTTC
>15|TRBD1|TRBV10-3|TRBJ2-5|.
CAISESGTGVETQYF
TGTGCCATCAGTGAGTCCGGGACAGGGGTAGAGACCCAGTACTTC
>15|TRBD1|TRBV25-1|TRBJ1-2|few
CASSERTGGSYGYTF
TGTGCCAGCAGTGAGCGGACAGGGGGCTCCTATGGCTACACCTTC
>11|.|TRBV10-3|TRBJ1-4|once
CAISEGESLFF
TGTGCCATCAGTGAAGGGGAGAGCCTGTTTTTT
>11|.|TRBV10-1|TRBJ1-4|few
CASSDGEKLFF
TGCGCCAGCAGTGATGGTGAAAAACTGTTTTTT
>14|.|TRBV5-1|TRBJ2-5|.
CASSLGPEEETQYF
TGCGCCAGCAGCTTGGGACCCGAGGAGGAGACCCAGTACTTC
>16|TRBD2|TRBV18|TRBJ2-1|.
CASSPMTSGNYNEQFF
TGTGCCAGCTCCCCTATGACTAGCGGTAACTACAATGAGCAGTTCTTC
>16|.|TRBV6-5|TRBJ2-1|few
CASSYTRADSVNEQFF
TGTGCCAGCAGTTACACCCGGGCAGATTCAGTAAATGAGCAGTTCTTC
>15|TRBD1|TRBV9|TRBJ2-5|few
CASSSRTGGSETQYF
TGTGCCAGCAGCTCTCGGACAGGGGGCTCGGAGACCCAGTACTTC
>15|.|TRBV27|TRBJ2-1|few
CASSRPRQGQIEQFF
TGTGCCAGCAGTAGACCCCGACAAGGGCAAATTGAGCAGTTCTTC
>15|TRBD1|TRBV30|TRBJ1-5|.
CAWSTSGTANQPQHF
TGTGCCTGGAGTACGTCCGGGACAGCGAATCAGCCCCAGCATTTT
>15|.|TRBV10-3|TRBJ2-2|.
CAAIRELTNTGELFF
TGTGCGGCCATCAGGGAATTAACCAACACCGGGGAGCTGTTTTTT
>16|TRBD1|TRBV11-2|TRBJ1-2|few
CASSSIRDRENYGYTF
TGTGCCAGCAGCTCAATCCGGGACAGGGAGAACTATGGCTACACCTTC
>15|.|TRBV6-5|TRBJ1-6|few
CASSYSTGSRAPLHF
TGTGCCAGCAGTTACTCGACAGGTTCGAGGGCACCCCTCCACTTT
>14|.|TRBV2|TRBJ2-3|.
CASSDGAGADTQYF
TGTGCCAGCAGTGACGGGGCCGGGGCAGATACGCAGTATTTT
>13|.|TRBV5-6|TRBJ1-1|.
CASSLGLNTEAFF
TGTGCCAGCAGCTTAGGGCTGAACACTGAAGCTTTCTTT